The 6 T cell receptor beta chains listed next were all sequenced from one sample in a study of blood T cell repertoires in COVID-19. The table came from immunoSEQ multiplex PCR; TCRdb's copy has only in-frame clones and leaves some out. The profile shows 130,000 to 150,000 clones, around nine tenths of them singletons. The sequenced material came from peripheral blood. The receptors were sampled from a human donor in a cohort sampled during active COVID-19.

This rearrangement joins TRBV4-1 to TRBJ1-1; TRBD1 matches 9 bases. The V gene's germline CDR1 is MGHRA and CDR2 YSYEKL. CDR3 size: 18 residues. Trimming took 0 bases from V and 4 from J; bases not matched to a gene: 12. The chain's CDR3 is CASSQDFTGGPRGTEAFF. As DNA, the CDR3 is TGCGCCAGCAGCCAAGATTTTACAGGGGGCCCGAGGGGCACTGAAGCTTTCTTT.

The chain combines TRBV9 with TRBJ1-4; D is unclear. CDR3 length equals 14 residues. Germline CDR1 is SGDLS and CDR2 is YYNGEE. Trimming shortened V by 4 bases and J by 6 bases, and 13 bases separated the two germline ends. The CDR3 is CASSPLSGDEKLFF. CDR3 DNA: TGTGCCAGCAGCCCCCTGAGCGGTGATGAAAAACTGTTTTTT. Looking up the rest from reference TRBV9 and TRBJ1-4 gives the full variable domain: DSGVTQTPKHLITATGQRVTLRCSPRSGDLSVYWYQQSLDQGLQFLIQYYNGEERAKGNILERFSAQQFPDLHSELNLSSLELGDSALYFCASSPLSGDEKLFFGSGTQLSVL.

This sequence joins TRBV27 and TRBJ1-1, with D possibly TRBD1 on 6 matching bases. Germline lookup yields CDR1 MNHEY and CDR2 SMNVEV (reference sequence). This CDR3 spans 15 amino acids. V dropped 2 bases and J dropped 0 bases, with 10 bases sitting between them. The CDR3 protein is CASSLGQNMNTEAFF. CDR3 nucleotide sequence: TGTGCCAGCAGTTTAGGACAGAACATGAACACTGAAGCTTTCTTT.

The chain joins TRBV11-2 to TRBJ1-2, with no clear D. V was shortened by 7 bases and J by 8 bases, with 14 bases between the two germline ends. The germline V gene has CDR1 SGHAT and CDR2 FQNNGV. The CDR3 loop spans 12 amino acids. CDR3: CASTTTRSGYTF. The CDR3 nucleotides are TGTGCCAGCACCACGACACGGTCAGGCTACACCTTC.

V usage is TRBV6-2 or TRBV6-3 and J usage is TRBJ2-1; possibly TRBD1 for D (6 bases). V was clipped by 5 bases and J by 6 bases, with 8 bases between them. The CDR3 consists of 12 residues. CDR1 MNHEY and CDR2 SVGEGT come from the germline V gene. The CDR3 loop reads CASSRQVNEQFF. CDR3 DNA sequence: TGTGCCAGCAGTCGACAGGTCAATGAGCAGTTCTTC.

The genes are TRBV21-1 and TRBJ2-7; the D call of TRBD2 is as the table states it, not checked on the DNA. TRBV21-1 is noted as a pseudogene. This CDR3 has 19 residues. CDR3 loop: CASISRRGLPYISSYEQYF. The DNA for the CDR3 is TGTGCCAGCATCTCAAGGCGGGGTTTACCATACATCAGCTCCTACGAGCAGTACTTC.